The 13 T cell receptor beta chains reported below all come from one sample, sequenced in a study of response to subunit inactivated influenza vaccine. One entry per CDR3 protein, called by TCRdb with MiXCR from the RT-PCR reads. This repertoire shows 650,000 to 850,000 distinct CDR3 sequences, about 15% found once; its top ten account for 6% to 7%. This sample comprised PBMCs from blood, obtained 14 to 15 days before vaccination. These receptors were taken from a man aged 50 or older who received an inactivated influenza vaccine.

V and J are TRBV20-1 and TRBJ2-1, with TRBD1 matching over 10 bases. The CDR3 length is 14 residues. Losses at the gene ends were 3 bases for V and 3 bases for J; bases not matched to a gene: 2. Germline assignment: CDR1 DFQATT and CDR2 SNEGSKA (reference sequence). The CDR3 DNA is TGCAGTGCTAGGACAGGGGGCGACTACAATGAGCAGTTCTTC. It is translated as CSARTGGDYNEQFF.

The rearrangement links TRBV5-6 to TRBJ2-3, with D perhaps TRBD1 (7 bases). Germline CDR1 reads SGHDT; CDR2 reads YYEEEE. Trimming shortened V by 4 bases and J by 13 bases, and 13 bases separated the two germline ends. This CDR3 spans 11 amino acids. CDR3 protein: CASSHQGGKYF. The CDR3 region has the DNA TGTGCCAGCAGCCACCAGGGGGGAAAGTATTTT.

This rearrangement joins TRBV6-1 to TRBJ2-2; D not resolved. V lost 2 bases and J lost 0, with 10 bases in between. The CDR3 is 16 residues long. CDR1 and CDR2 (germline): MNHNS, SASEGT. In DNA, the CDR3 is TGTGCCAGCAGTGAAAGGCGTCCCGCGAACACCGGGGAGCTGTTTTTT. Translated: CASSERRPANTGELFF.

A few counts support this clonotype. This chain uses TRBV20-1 with TRBJ2-7, with 7 bases fitting TRBD1. This CDR3 has 12 amino acids. CDR1 is DFQATT, CDR2 SNEGSKA, per germline (reference sequence). The ends lost 1 base at V and 3 bases at J; junction bases unmatched: 0. The CDR3 coding sequence is TGCAGTGCTAGAGGGGACAGCTACGAGCAGTACTTC. Its protein product is CSARGDSYEQYF.

The V and J genes are TRBV7-9 and TRBJ2-1, with 8 bases fitting TRBD1. The CDR3 length is 15 residues. CDR1 is SEHNR and CDR2 is FQNEAQ in the germline V gene (reference sequence). V lost 5 bases, J lost 7 bases, and 10 bases stayed unmatched. The CDR3 DNA follows: TGTGCCAGCAGCATAGACAGGGGTCCGCTTAATGAGCAGTTCTTC. The encoded protein is CASSIDRGPLNEQFF.

The gene calls are TRBV28 and TRBJ2-7; D remains ambiguous. The CDR3 covers 12 residues. Trimming pared 5 bases from V and 8 bases from J, leaving 13 bases between. Germline assignment: CDR1 MDHEN and CDR2 SYDVKM. The CDR3 loop reads CASSAPYRKQYF. CDR3 DNA sequence: TGTGCCAGCAGTGCTCCCTATAGGAAGCAGTACTTC.

This clonotype appeared a few times. The chain couples TRBV28 to TRBJ2-3; 7 positions match TRBD1. Trimming cost V 6 bases and J 6 bases; bases outside gene matches: 9. The CDR3 is made up of 14 amino acids. Germline loops: CDR1 MDHEN, CDR2 SYDVKM. This CDR3 reads CASSTGTAMDTQYF. In nucleotides, the CDR3 is TGTGCCAGCAGCACCGGGACAGCAATGGATACGCAGTATTTT. Combining the CDR3 with reference TRBV28 and TRBJ2-3 gives the whole variable domain DVKVTQSSRYLVKRTGEKVFLECVQDMDHENMFWYRQDPGLGLRLIYFSYDVKMKEKGDIPEGYSVSREKKERFSLILESASTNQTSMYLCASSTGTAMDTQYFGPGTRLTVL.

The chain employs TRBV18 and TRBJ2-4, with no clear D. Germline V lookup: CDR1 KGHSH, CDR2 LQKENI. Between the trimmed V and J ends, which lost 2 bases and 2 bases, there was a span of 10 bases. The CDR3 totals 15 residues. In DNA form, the CDR3 reads TGTGCCAGCTCACCATACAGCCTCTCCAAAAACATTCAGTACTTC. Its protein product is CASSPYSLSKNIQYF.

This clonotype has only a few counts. The V call is TRBV4-1, the J call TRBJ1-2; 7 nucleotides agree with TRBD1. Germline-derived CDR1 and CDR2 are MGHRA and YSYEKL. Trimming at V came to 3 bases and at J to 8 bases, leaving 12 bases not matched to a gene. This CDR3 region has 15 residues. CDR3 protein: CASSHRGQGVPGYTF. The CDR3 nucleotides read TGCGCCAGCAGCCATCGGGGCCAGGGGGTTCCCGGCTACACCTTC.

This clonotype was picked up a small number of times. V is TRBV7-2 and J is TRBJ2-3; D might be TRBD2 (5 bases). The V and J ends lost 5 bases and 5 bases respectively, with 17 bases between them. CDR3 length: 15 amino acids. Germline-derived CDR1 and CDR2 are SGHTA and FQGNSA. CDR3 sequence reads: CASSQGLRAVDTQYF. CDR3 DNA sequence: TGTGCCAGCAGCCAAGGATTGAGGGCGGTAGATACGCAGTATTTT. Drawing the rest from reference TRBV7-2 and TRBJ2-3, the complete variable domain is GAGVSQSPSNKVTEKGKDVELRCDPISGHTALYWYRQSLGQGLEFLIYFQGNSAPDKSGLPSDRFSAERTGGSVSTLTIQRTQQEDSAVYLCASSQGLRAVDTQYFGPGTRLTVL.

At least ten counts were recorded for this clonotype. The genes are TRBV12-3 or TRBV12-4 and TRBJ1-1, with D unclear. The CDR3 consists of 13 residues. V gave up 3 bases and J gave up 3 bases, with 8 bases separating them. The CDR3 loop reads CASSFKRYTEAFF. The CDR3 coding sequence is TGTGCCAGCAGTTTTAAACGGTACACTGAAGCTTTCTTT.

This clonotype was seen a handful of times. CDR3 bases: TGTGCCAGCAGTTTTTTATTTGGCAGGGGGCTTGTCGATGAGCAGTTCTTC. As protein: CASSFLFGRGLVDEQFF. The genes are TRBV12-3 or TRBV12-4 and TRBJ2-1, with 8 bases that match TRBD1. The CDR3 has 17 amino acids. V dropped 3 bases and J dropped 8; count of bases not matched to a gene: 15.

The rearrangement joins TRBV7-6 to TRBJ1-1, with unresolved D. Germline-derived CDR1 and CDR2 are SGHVS and FNYEAQ. This CDR3 has 15 residues. V was shortened by 3 bases and J by 1 base, with 12 bases between the two germline ends. The CDR3 sequence is CASSFLLAGNTEAFF. The CDR3 DNA sequence: TGTGCCAGCAGCTTTTTGTTAGCAGGGAACACTGAAGCTTTCTTT.